The 11 T cell receptor beta chains below were found in one sample sequenced in a study of T cells in women clearing cervical HPV infection. Only in-frame clones appear in the TCRdb table, and some are missing; sequencing was by immunoSEQ multiplex PCR. This sample contains over 35,000 clones. The sequenced sample was blood buffy coat. Source of these receptors: a woman between 18 and 69 years old with a cervical HPV16 infection that either progressed to CIN3+ or cleared (not recorded which).

On this clone itself: The read halts 3 residues ahead of the CDR3 end, with the missing end drawn from the germline J gene. The chain has TRBV30 and TRBJ1-2, with 7 bases fitting TRBD1. V was clipped by 2 bases and J by 5 bases; unmatched bases: 5. This CDR3 has 13 amino acids. Germline V CDR1 and CDR2: GTSNPN, SVGIG (reference sequence). The CDR3 loop reads CAWSKGANYGYTF. The CDR3 bases that were read are TGTGCCTGGAGTAAGGGGGCGAATTATGGC.

Turning to this clone: The read ends 3 residues before the CDR3 terminus; that terminus is restored from the germline J gene. This chain uses TRBV7-9 with TRBJ1-2; 9 nucleotides align to TRBD1. This CDR3 region has 15 residues. Germline V CDR1 and CDR2: SEHNR, FQNEAQ (reference sequence). The V segment lost 2 bases and the J segment 5 bases; nucleotides outside the gene matches: 6. The part of the CDR3 DNA that was read is TGTGCCAGCAGCTTAACGGACAGGGGAGATTATGGC. It codes for CASSLTDRGDYG. The full CDR3 protein is CASSLTDRGDYGYTF.

As concerns this clone: The read falls 3 residues short of the CDR3 end, and the missing part is taken from the germline J gene. The chain carries TRBV5-1 and TRBJ2-1; D is perhaps TRBD2 (6 bases). The CDR3 runs to 13 residues. Germline values: CDR1 SGHRS, CDR2 YFSETQ. V lost 5 bases and J 6 bases, leaving 12 bases between the germline ends. CDR3 residues: CASREGLPNEQFF. The DNA read from the CDR3 is TGCGCCAGCAGGGAGGGGCTTCCCAATGAG.

In the case of this clone: The read terminates 3 residues ahead of where the CDR3 ends, so the germline J gene completes it. The J gene is TRBJ1-2, the V gene TRBV18, with 8 nucleotides matching TRBD1. Germline V gene lookup returns CDR1 KGHSH and CDR2 LQKENI. This CDR3 spans 14 amino acids. With 6 bases clipped from V and 3 bases from J, the junction kept 6 bases outside the gene matches. The CDR3 DNA, read in part, is TGTGCCAGCTCGCCCGGGACAGGCGACTATGGC. This codes for CASSPGTGDYG. The whole CDR3 sequence is CASSPGTGDYGYTF.

The CDR3 bases that were read are TGTGCCAGCTCACCACCGCAACAGGGA. It is translated as CASSPPQQG. Given in full, the CDR3 is CASSPPQQGAFF. The chain is built from TRBV18 and TRBJ1-1; D may be TRBD1 (6 bases). The missing CDR3 end, 3 residues past where the read stops, is filled in from the germline J gene. The CDR3 is 12 residues long. Per the germline V gene, CDR1 is KGHSH and CDR2 is LQKENI.

Turning to this clone: The DNA ends 3 residues before the CDR3 does, and the rest of the CDR3 is filled in from the germline J gene. The gene calls are TRBV6-2 or TRBV6-3 and TRBJ2-7; 8 bases line up with TRBD2. V trimming: 7 bases; J trimming: 4 bases; junction bases outside the gene matches: 9. Looked up from germline, CDR1 is MNHEY and CDR2 is SVGEGT. The CDR3 has 14 residues. The part of the CDR3 DNA that was read is TGTGCCAGCATGAGGGCAGCGGGGGCGTACGAG. Residues: CASMRAAGAYE. The entire CDR3 is CASMRAAGAYEQYF.

Notes on this clone: With the read ending 3 residues before the CDR3 end, the germline J gene is used to fill in that end. The rearrangement joins TRBV7-2 to TRBJ2-3, with 10 positions matching TRBD1. The CDR3 length is 14 residues. From germline, CDR1 is SGHTA and CDR2 FQGNSA. The DNA read from the CDR3 is TGTGCCAGCAGCTTGACAGGGGGCGTAGAGACG. Protein product: CASSLTGGVET. The complete CDR3 reads CASSLTGGVETQYF.

In the case of this clone: Read sequence stops 3 residues before the CDR3 end, and the germline J gene provides the missing end. The rearrangement joins TRBV30 to TRBJ2-1, with D tentatively TRBD2 (6 bases). The CDR3 loop spans 13 amino acids. V was clipped by 5 bases and J by 4 bases, with 12 bases between them. The germline gives CDR1 GTSNPN, CDR2 SVGIG (reference sequence). Incomplete CDR3 DNA: TGTGCCTGGGGAGGGAGGACTTACAATGAG. Its translation is CAWGGRTYNE. The full CDR3 protein is CAWGGRTYNEQFF.

About this clone itself: The CDR3 end lies 3 residues beyond the end of the read and is filled in from the germline J gene. This sequence joins TRBV2 and TRBJ2-2, with 10 bases fitting TRBD2. This CDR3 spans 16 amino acids. The V gene's germline CDR1 is SNHLY and CDR2 FYNNEI. V lost 1 base, J lost 6 bases, and 5 bases stayed unmatched. The CDR3 reads CASSEGSGRVSGELFF. CDR3 DNA (partial): TGTGCCAGCAGTGAAGGGAGCGGGAGGGTGTCCGGGGAG.

Details on this clone: The CDR3 is cut off 3 residues early in the read; its end comes from the germline J gene. The J gene is TRBJ2-5, the V gene TRBV18; TRBD2 matches at 8 bases. The CDR3 is made up of 14 amino acids. CDR1 is KGHSH and CDR2 is LQKENI in the germline V gene. CDR3 amino acids: CASSPGGGPDTQYF. The part of the CDR3 DNA that was read is TGTGCCAGCTCTCCCGGGGGGGGCCCAGATACC. Based on the CDR3 plus reference TRBV18 and TRBJ2-5, the full variable domain is NAGVMQNPRHLVRRRGQEARLRCSPMKGHSHVYWYRQLPEEGLKFMVYLQKENIIDESGMPKERFSAEFPKEGPSILRIQQVVRGDSAAYFCASSPGGGPDTQYFGPGTRLLVL.

As regards this clone: The read terminates 3 residues ahead of where the CDR3 ends, so the germline J gene completes it. The chain uses TRBV7-3 and TRBJ2-7, with 10 bases fitting TRBD2. The CDR3 has 16 amino acids. The V gene end was trimmed by 5 bases and the J gene end by 6 bases; junction bases not matched to a gene: 13. Germline V gene lookup returns CDR1 SGHTA and CDR2 FQGTGA. The CDR3 sequence is CASSPAPAGGPIEQYF. Incomplete CDR3 DNA: TGTGCCAGCAGCCCCGCCCCAGCGGGAGGGCCCATCGAG.